This TCR beta chain was sequenced in a study of control samples from healthy donors and cancer patients. Trimming pared 8 bases from V and 7 bases from J, leaving 20 bases between. The CDR3 extends over 14 amino acids. The V gene's germline CDR1 is MNHEY and CDR2 SVGAGI. This table comes from immunoSEQ multiplex PCR, and its TCRdb copy is limited to in-frame clones, with some not included. The sample includes 90,000 or so clones, about 85% of them seen just once. The sample consisted of blood. The sequence came from a woman between 70 and 85 years old in good health. The V and J genes are TRBV6-5 and TRBJ1-2, with D unresolved. This CDR3 is CASPVEDARSGYTF. In DNA, the CDR3 is TGTGCCAGCCCCGTGGAGGATGCGAGGTCTGGCTACACCTTC.